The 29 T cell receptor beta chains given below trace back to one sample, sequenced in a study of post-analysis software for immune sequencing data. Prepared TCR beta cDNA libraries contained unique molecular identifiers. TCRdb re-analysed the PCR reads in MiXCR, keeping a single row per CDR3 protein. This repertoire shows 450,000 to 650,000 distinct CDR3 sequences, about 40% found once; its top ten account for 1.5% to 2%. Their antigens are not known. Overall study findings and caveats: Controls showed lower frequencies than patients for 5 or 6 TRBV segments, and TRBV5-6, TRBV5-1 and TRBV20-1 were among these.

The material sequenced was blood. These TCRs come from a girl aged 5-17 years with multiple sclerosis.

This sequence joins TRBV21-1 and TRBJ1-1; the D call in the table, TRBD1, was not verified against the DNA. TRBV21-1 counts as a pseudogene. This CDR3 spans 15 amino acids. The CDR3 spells CASSFITGMNTEAFF. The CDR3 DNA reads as TGTGCCAGCAGCTTTATCACAGGAATGAACACTGAAGCTTTCTTT.

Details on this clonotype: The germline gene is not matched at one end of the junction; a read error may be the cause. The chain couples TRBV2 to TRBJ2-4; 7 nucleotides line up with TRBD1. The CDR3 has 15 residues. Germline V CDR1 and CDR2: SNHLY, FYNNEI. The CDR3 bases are TGCGCCAGCAGACTGGGACAGCTAGCCAAAAACATTCAGTACTTC. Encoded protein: CASRLGQLAKNIQYF.

The CDR3 protein is CASSFGLAGPTSTDTQYF. The CDR3 bases are TGCGCCAGCAGCTTCGGACTAGCGGGCCCCACCAGCACAGATACGCAGTATTTT. The rearrangement uses TRBV5-1 and TRBJ2-3, with 11 nucleotides matching TRBD2. V gave up 2 bases and J gave up 0 bases; unmatched junction bases: 8. The CDR3 covers 18 residues. CDR1 is SGHRS, CDR2 YFSETQ, per germline.

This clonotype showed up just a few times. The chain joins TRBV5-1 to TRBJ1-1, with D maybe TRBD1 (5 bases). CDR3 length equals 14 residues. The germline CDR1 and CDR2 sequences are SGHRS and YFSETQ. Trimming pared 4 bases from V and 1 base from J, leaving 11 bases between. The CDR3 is CASSRRQPNTEAFF. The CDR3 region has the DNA TGCGCCAGCAGCAGACGACAGCCGAACACTGAAGCTTTCTTT.

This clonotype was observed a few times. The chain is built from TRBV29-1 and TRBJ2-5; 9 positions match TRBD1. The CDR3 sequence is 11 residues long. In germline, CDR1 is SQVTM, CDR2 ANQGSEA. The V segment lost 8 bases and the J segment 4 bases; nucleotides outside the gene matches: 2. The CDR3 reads CSMDRGETQYF. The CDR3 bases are TGCAGCATGGACAGGGGAGAGACCCAGTACTTC.

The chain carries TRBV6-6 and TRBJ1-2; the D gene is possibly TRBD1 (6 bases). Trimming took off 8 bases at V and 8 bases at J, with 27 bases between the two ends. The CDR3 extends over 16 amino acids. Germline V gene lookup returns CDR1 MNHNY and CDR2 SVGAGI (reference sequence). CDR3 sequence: CASSKLAKGEERGYTF. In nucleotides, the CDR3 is TGTGCCAGCTCGAAGTTAGCAAAGGGGGAGGAACGCGGCTACACCTTC.

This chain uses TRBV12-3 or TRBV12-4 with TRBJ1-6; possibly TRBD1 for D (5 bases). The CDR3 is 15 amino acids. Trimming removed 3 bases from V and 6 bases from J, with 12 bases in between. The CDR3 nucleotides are TGTGCCAGCAGTTTGGGGCCGATTTCTAATTCACCCCTCCACTTT. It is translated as CASSLGPISNSPLHF.

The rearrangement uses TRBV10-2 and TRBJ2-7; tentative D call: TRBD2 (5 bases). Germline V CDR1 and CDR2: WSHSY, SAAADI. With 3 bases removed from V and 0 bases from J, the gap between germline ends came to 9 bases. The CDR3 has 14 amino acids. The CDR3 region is CASSDGGRSYEQYF. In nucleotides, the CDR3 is TGCGCCAGCAGTGACGGCGGGCGCTCCTACGAGCAGTACTTC.

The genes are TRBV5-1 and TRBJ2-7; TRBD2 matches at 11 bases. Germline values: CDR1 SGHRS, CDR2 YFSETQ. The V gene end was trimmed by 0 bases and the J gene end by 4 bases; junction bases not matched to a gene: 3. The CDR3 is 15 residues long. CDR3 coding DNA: TGCGCCAGCAGCTTGGAGGGGACTAGCGGTTACGAGCAGTACTTC. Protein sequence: CASSLEGTSGYEQYF.

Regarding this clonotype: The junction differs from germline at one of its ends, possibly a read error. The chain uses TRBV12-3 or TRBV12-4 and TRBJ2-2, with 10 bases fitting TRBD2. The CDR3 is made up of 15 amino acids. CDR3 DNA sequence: TGTACCAGCAGTTCCCTAGCGGGGGTCACCGGGGAGCTGTTTTTT. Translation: CTSSSLAGVTGELFF.

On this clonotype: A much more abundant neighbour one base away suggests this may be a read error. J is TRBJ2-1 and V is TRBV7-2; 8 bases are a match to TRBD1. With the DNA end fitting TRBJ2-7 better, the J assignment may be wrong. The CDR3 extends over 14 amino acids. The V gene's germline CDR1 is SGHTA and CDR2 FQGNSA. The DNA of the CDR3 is TGTGCCAGCAGCCTGGACAGGGCCAACAATGAGCAGTACTTC. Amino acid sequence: CASSLDRANNEQYF.

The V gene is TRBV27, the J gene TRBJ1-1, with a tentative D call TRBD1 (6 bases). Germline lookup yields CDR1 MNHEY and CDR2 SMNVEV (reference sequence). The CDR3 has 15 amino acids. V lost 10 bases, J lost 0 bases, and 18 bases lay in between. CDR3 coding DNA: TGTGCCACATCTACAGGGTTCCCAATGAACACTGAAGCTTTCTTT. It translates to CATSTGFPMNTEAFF.

CDR3 loop: CASSLTSLGTSGREPYNEQFF. CDR3 sequence (DNA): TGCGCCAGCAGCTTGACATCCCTTGGGACTAGCGGGAGGGAGCCCTACAATGAGCAGTTCTTC. The genes are TRBV5-1 and TRBJ2-1; 16 bases align to TRBD2. Trimming cost V 1 base and J 2 bases; bases outside gene matches: 12. This CDR3 has 21 amino acids. CDR1 is SGHRS and CDR2 is YFSETQ in the germline V gene. The full variable domain, completed using reference TRBV5-1 and TRBJ2-1, is KAGVTQTPRYLIKTRGQQVTLSCSPISGHRSVSWYQQTPGQGLQFLFEYFSETQRNKGNFPGRFSGRQFSNSRSEMNVSTLELGDSALYLCASSLTSLGTSGREPYNEQFFGPGTRLTVL.

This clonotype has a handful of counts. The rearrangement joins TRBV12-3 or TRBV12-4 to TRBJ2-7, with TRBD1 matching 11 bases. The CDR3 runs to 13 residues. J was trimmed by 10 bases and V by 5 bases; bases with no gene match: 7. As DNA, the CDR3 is TGTGCCAGCAGTACGGGACAGGGGGTGCCCCAGTACTTC. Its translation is CASSTGQGVPQYF.

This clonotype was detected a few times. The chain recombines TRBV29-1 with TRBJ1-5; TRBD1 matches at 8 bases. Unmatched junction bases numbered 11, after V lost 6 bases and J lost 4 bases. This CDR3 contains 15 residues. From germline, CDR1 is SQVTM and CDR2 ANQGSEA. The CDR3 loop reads CSVMTGDGLNQPQHF. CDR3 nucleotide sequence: TGCAGCGTCATGACAGGGGACGGTCTGAATCAGCCCCAGCATTTT.

CDR3 sequence (DNA): TGCGCCAGCAGCCGGGGACAGGGGAGCACAGATACGCAGTATTTT. Protein sequence: CASSRGQGSTDTQYF. This chain uses TRBV5-1 with TRBJ2-3, with TRBD1 matching 10 bases. Unmatched junction bases numbered 2, after V lost 4 bases and J lost 0 bases. Germline V gives CDR1 SGHRS, CDR2 YFSETQ. This CDR3 contains 15 residues.

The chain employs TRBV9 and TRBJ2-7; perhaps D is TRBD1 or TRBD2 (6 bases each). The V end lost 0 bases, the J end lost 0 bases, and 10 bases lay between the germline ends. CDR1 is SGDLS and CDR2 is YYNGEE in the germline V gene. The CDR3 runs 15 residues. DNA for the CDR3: TGTGCCAGCAGCGTAGAAGGGGGGCACTCCTACGAGCAGTACTTC. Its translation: CASSVEGGHSYEQYF.

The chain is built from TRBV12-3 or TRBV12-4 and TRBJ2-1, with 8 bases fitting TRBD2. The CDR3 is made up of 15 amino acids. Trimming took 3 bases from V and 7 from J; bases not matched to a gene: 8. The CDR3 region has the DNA TGTGCCAGCAGTTTTCTGGCGGGAGGTTGGAATGAGCAGTTCTTC. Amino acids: CASSFLAGGWNEQFF.

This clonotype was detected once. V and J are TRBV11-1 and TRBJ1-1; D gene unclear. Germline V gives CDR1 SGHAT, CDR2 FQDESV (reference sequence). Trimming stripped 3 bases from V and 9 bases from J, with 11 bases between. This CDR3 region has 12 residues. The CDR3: CASSLRDGKAFF. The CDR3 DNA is TGTGCCAGCAGCTTGAGAGACGGTAAAGCTTTCTTT.

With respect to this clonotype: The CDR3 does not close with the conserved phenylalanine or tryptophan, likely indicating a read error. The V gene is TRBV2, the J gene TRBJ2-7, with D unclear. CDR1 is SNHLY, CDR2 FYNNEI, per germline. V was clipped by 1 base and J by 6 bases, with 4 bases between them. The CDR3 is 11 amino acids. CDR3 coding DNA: TGTGCCAGCAGTGAAGGGACCGAGCAGTACTGC. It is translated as CASSEGTEQYC.

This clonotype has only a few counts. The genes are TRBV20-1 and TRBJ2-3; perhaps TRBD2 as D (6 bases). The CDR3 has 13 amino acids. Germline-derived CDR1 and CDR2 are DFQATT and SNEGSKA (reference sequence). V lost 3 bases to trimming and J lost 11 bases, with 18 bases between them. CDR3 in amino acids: CSASTREELGQYF. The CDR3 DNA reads TGCAGTGCTAGCACCAGGGAGGAACTTGGGCAGTATTTT.

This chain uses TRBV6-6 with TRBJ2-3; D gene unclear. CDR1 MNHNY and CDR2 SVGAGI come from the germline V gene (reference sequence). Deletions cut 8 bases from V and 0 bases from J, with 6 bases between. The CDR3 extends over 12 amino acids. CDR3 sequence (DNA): TGTGCCAGCGGTTCTAGCACAGATACGCAGTATTTT. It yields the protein CASGSSTDTQYF.

The CDR3 DNA follows: TGTGCCAGCACCCGGACAGGGGGTGGCTATGGCTACACCTTC. This translates into CASTRTGGGYGYTF. The chain couples TRBV12-3 or TRBV12-4 to TRBJ1-2; 10 bases line up with TRBD1. Trimming cost V 7 bases and J 4 bases; bases outside gene matches: 6. The CDR3 has 14 amino acids.

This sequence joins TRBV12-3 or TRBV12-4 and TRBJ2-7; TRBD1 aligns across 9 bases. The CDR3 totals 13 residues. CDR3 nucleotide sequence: TGTGCTACTCGACCAGGACAGGGGTACGAGCAGTACTTC. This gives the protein CATRPGQGYEQYF.

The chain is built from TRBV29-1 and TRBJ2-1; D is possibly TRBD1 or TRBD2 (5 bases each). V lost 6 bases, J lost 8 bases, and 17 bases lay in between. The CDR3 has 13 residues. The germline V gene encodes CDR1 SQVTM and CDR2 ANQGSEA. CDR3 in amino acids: CSVKGRSRDEQFF. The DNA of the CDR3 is TGCAGCGTGAAGGGACGGTCTAGGGATGAGCAGTTCTTC.

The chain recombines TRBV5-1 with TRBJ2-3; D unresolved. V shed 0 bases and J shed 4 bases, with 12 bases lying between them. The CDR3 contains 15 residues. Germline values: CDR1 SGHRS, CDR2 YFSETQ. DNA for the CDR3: TGCGCCAGCAGCTTGGCGGGTAGAGTCCCAGATACGCAGTATTTT. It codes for CASSLAGRVPDTQYF.

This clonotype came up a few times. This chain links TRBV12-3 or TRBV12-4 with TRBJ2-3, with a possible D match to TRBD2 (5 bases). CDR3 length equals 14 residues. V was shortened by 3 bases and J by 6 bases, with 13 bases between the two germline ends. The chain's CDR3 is CASSLEDRQDTQYF. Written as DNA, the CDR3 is TGTGCCAGCAGTTTGGAGGACCGCCAGGATACGCAGTATTTT.

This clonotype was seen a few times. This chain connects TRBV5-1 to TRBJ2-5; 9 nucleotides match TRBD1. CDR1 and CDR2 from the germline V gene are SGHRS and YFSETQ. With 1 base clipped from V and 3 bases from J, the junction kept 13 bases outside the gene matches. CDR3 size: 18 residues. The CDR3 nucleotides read TGCGCCAGCAGCTTGCCCTTACTGGACAGGGGCGGGAAAGAGACCCAGTACTTC. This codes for CASSLPLLDRGGKETQYF.

This CDR3 is CASSRLVSGANVLTF. As DNA, the CDR3 is TGTGCCAGCAGTAGACTAGTCTCTGGGGCCAACGTCCTGACTTTC. The rearrangement uses TRBV6-2 or TRBV6-3 and TRBJ2-6, with D maybe TRBD2 (6 bases). Per the germline V gene, CDR1 is MNHEY and CDR2 is SVGEGT. This CDR3 region has 15 residues. Between the trimmed V and J ends, which lost 5 bases and 0 bases, there was a span of 8 bases.